This T cell receptor beta chain was sequenced during a study of shared clonotypes between healthy human individuals. Regarding this clone: Other DNA sequences in the same sample also yield this CDR3.

Profiled with immunoSEQ multiplex PCR; TCRdb holds only in-frame clones, not every one. The table shows approximately 1.5 million clones, with approximately 98.5% occurring only once. The CDR3 has 11 residues. The germline gives CDR1 DFQATT, CDR2 SNEGSKA (reference sequence). V was clipped by 5 bases and J by 2 bases, with 5 bases between them. This clonotype was obtained from a young man in good health. Specimen: naive CD4+ T cells sorted from blood. Specified subset: CD45RA+ positively selected. The chain joins TRBV20-1 to TRBJ2-3; D remains ambiguous. As DNA, the CDR3 is TGCAGTGCTCGGATCACAGATACGCAGTATTTT. Translated, it gives CSARITDTQYF.